This TCR beta chain emerged from a study of Graves' ophthalmopathy and Graves' hyperthyroidism. The table lists this clonotype with many counts. The authors amplified TCR beta CDR3 regions from RNA transcripts. Amplification began with first-round RT-PCR using HTBI primers, then second-round multiplex PCR was performed. TCRdb redid the calling of the multiplex PCR reads with MiXCR, one entry per CDR3 protein. The table has 400,000 or so distinct CDR3 sequences, about a sixth seen once. V shed 1 base and J 7 bases; nucleotides not matched to a gene: 8. CDR3 size: 17 residues. Germline V CDR1 and CDR2: MNHEY, SVGAGI.

This rearrangement joins TRBV6-5 to TRBJ1-5, with 12 nucleotides matching TRBD1. This clonotype was obtained from an adult woman with stable Graves' hyperthyroidism. The sample comprised peripheral blood. The CDR3 bases are TGTGCCAGCAGTTACTGGCAGGGACAGGGGGCTGGACAGCCCCAGCATTTT. It encodes CASSYWQGQGAGQPQHF.